Detailed here is one T cell receptor (beta chain). Germline CDR1 and CDR2: ENHRY and SYGVKD. After removal of 6 bases from V and 3 bases from J, the junction contained 5 bases not matched to a gene. This CDR3 spans 15 amino acids. Assay used: immunoSEQ multiplex PCR; TCRdb lists only in-frame clones, some missing. The sample holds tens of thousands of clones, 80% to 90% seen once. This record comes from a study of blood T cell repertoires in COVID-19. This TCR derives from a man aged 35 to 55 with COVID-19, enrolled during active disease. The specimen was peripheral blood. V usage is TRBV10-3 and J usage is TRBJ1-3; 10 nucleotides agree with TRBD1. Written as DNA, the CDR3 is TGTGCCATCAGCGACAGGGGGCTGGTTGGAAACACCATATATTTT. It codes for CAISDRGLVGNTIYF.